This section outlines one T cell receptor beta chain sequence together with its context. No antigen is known for it. This record comes from a study of blood T cells in healthy people across ages. Study-level findings and limits: PBMCs left unsorted prevented a conclusive naive versus antigen-experienced comparison.

Germline loops: CDR1 SGHRS, CDR2 YFSETQ. This CDR3 is 15 amino acids long. Trimming removed 4 bases from V and 3 bases from J, with 16 bases in between. Primers used in a second PCR of about 6 to 11 cycles were a sample-barcoded 5' primer and a J-beta primer mix. The template-switch adaptor, which had 12 random nucleotides, put a tag on each cDNA molecule. TCRdb independently ran MiXCR on the 5' RACE reads; one entry per CDR3 protein. The table shows about 970,000 distinct CDR3 sequences, with 45% to 60% occurring only once. The sample providers were healthy Caucasian people from Russia, aged roughly 6 to 95.

The rearrangement links TRBV5-1 to TRBJ1-2; D remains ambiguous. The TCR comes from a woman aged 55-69 years in good health. Sequencing input: blood. The DNA of the CDR3 is TGCGCCAGCAGCGCTTGTGTGGTCGGATACTATGGCTACACCTTC. Amino acids: CASSACVVGYYGYTF. The entire variable domain, with the rest obtained from reference TRBV5-1 and TRBJ1-2, is as follows: KAGVTQTPRYLIKTRGQQVTLSCSPISGHRSVSWYQQTPGQGLQFLFEYFSETQRNKGNFPGRFSGRQFSNSRSEMNVSTLELGDSALYLCASSACVVGYYGYTFGSGTRLTVV.